This T cell receptor (beta chain) appears in the sequencing data of a study of blood T cell repertoires in COVID-19. Study-wide background: Sites in the United States, Italy and Spain provided acute and convalescent COVID-19 samples. T cells, B-cell-depleted T cells, or PBMCs supplied cDNA or gDNA.

Per the original methods: Reference gene primer amplification gave nucleated cell count estimates. TCRdb keeps only in-frame clones here, not all; method: immunoSEQ multiplex PCR. V and J calls plus clone size are reproduced from that table; the DNA served to infer D and trimming. The sample lists some 290,000 clones, around nine tenths seen once, with about 10% in the top ten. The CDR3 length is 17 residues. V gave up 4 bases and J gave up 0 bases, with 16 bases separating them. Germline V CDR1 and CDR2: SNHLY, FYNNEI. Enrolled during active infection, Seattle patients were then followed longitudinally.

Source material: peripheral blood. The chain employs TRBV2 and TRBJ1-5, with D perhaps matching TRBD1 (5 bases). This TCR was sampled from a woman aged 25 to 39 with COVID-19, enrolled during active disease. The CDR3 DNA follows: TGTGCCAGCAGTGTATTAGGGGAGGGGTATAGCAATCAGCCCCAGCATTTT. It specifies CASSVLGEGYSNQPQHF.